Sequencing of this TCR beta chain was carried out in a study of T-cell reconstitution after alpha-beta-depleted transplantation in children. Deletions cut 2 bases from V and 1 base from J, with 6 bases between. The CDR3 contains 13 residues. CDR1 is DFQATT, CDR2 SNEGSKA, per germline (reference sequence). This clonotype has a count of ten or more. Library preparation (for TCRbeta) was performed with unique molecular identifiers. TCRdb used MiXCR to reprocess the PCR reads, holding one entry per CDR3 protein. Among approximately 390,000 distinct CDR3 sequences listed, under 13% were seen once. The sequenced sample was PBMCs from the stem cell graft donor, obtained from the stem cell graft. The chain carries TRBV20-1 and TRBJ2-1; D unclear. This clonotype was obtained from a human donor who donated a stem cell graft to a child with acute myeloid leukemia. DNA of the CDR3: TGCAGTGCTAGACCCCCGTCCTACAATGAGCAGTTCTTC. Protein sequence: CSARPPSYNEQFF.